These 21 T cell receptor beta chains were all obtained from the same sample, sequenced in a study of blood T cells in healthy people across ages. A second PCR, run for roughly 7 to 11 cycles, used a sample-barcoded 5' primer plus a J-beta primer mix. TCRdb used MiXCR to reprocess the 5' RACE reads, holding one entry per CDR3 protein. This sample carries under 2 million distinct CDR3 sequences, 34% of them seen once, and the ten largest clones take about 11%. The sample taken for sequencing was blood. The receptors were sampled from a young woman in good health.

This chain links TRBV7-9 with TRBJ2-7; the D gene is possibly TRBD1 (6 bases). The CDR3 length is 15 residues. The germline CDR1 and CDR2 sequences are SEHNR and FQNEAQ (reference sequence). The V end lost 0 bases, the J end lost 2 bases, and 11 bases lay between the germline ends. The CDR3 coding sequence is TGTGCCAGCAGCTTAGCGGGGGCTGCTACCTACGAGCAGTACTTC. Protein: CASSLAGAATYEQYF.

The chain recombines TRBV27 with TRBJ1-6; D not certain. This CDR3 comprises 14 residues. Germline V CDR1 and CDR2: MNHEY, SMNVEV (reference sequence). With 8 bases removed from V and 2 bases from J, the gap between germline ends came to 10 bases. CDR3 sequence: CASGRWAYNSPLHF. The CDR3 bases are TGTGCCAGCGGACGGTGGGCCTATAATTCACCCCTCCACTTT.

Note on this clonotype: Mismatch with germline at one junction end may stem from a read error. The chain combines TRBV20-1 with TRBJ2-1, with 8 positions matching TRBD2. Germline values: CDR1 DFQATT, CDR2 SNEGSKA (reference sequence). This CDR3 has 16 amino acids. This CDR3 is CSARGSGDGSYNEQLF. The CDR3 DNA is TGCAGTGCTAGAGGTAGCGGGGATGGGTCCTACAATGAGCAGTTATTC.

This clonotype came up once. With a much larger clone just one base away, this may be a read error. The chain is built from TRBV10-3 and TRBJ2-5; 7 nucleotides match TRBD1. The J call may be mistaken, given a closer DNA end match to TRBJ2-7. This CDR3 is 12 amino acids long. The germline V gene encodes CDR1 ENHRY and CDR2 SYGVKD. The CDR3: CVTKGTEDEQYF. CDR3 DNA: TGTGTCACCAAAGGGACAGAGGACGAGCAGTACTTC.

The genes are TRBV5-4 and TRBJ2-3; TRBD2 aligns across 10 bases. The V gene end was trimmed by 3 bases and the J gene end by 6 bases; junction bases not matched to a gene: 7. The CDR3 is 15 amino acids. From germline, CDR1 is SGHNT and CDR2 YYREEE (reference sequence). The CDR3 DNA reads as TGTGCCAGCAGCTATCCTAGCGGGGGACCGGATACGCAGTATTTT. As protein: CASSYPSGGPDTQYF.

This CDR3 reads CASSTGGLKVQTQYF. The CDR3 DNA reads TGTGCCAGCAGCACTGGCGGACTCAAGGTTCAGACGCAGTATTTT. This chain connects TRBV11-2 to TRBJ2-3, with a weak D call TRBD2 (5 bases). The CDR3 length is 15 residues. Germline-derived CDR1 and CDR2 are SGHAT and FQNNGV. Trimming pared 5 bases from V and 9 bases from J, leaving 21 bases between.

J is TRBJ1-2 and V is TRBV2; no clear D gene. CDR1 is SNHLY and CDR2 is FYNNEI in the germline V gene. The CDR3 is made up of 12 amino acids. Trimming cost V 7 bases and J 4 bases, with 10 bases left between them. The CDR3 coding sequence is TGTGCCAGCATAGGCAGCCTCTATGGCTACACCTTC. Translating gives CASIGSLYGYTF.

In this sample, this clonotype turned up a few times. This chain links TRBV29-1 with TRBJ1-4; no reliable D call. This CDR3 comprises 14 residues. Germline assignment: CDR1 SQVTM and CDR2 ANQGSEA. V gave up 3 bases and J gave up 10 bases, with 18 bases separating them. The CDR3 sequence: CSVEDGRPVGKLFF. In nucleotides, the CDR3 is TGCAGCGTTGAGGATGGGAGGCCAGTCGGAAAACTGTTTTTT.

The CDR3 sequence is CASSYDSNNEQFF. The DNA for the CDR3 is TGTGCCAGCAGCTACGACAGCAACAATGAGCAGTTCTTC. The rearrangement links TRBV6-1 to TRBJ2-1; maybe TRBD1 (5 bases). Trimming shortened V by 6 bases and J by 5 bases, and 11 bases separated the two germline ends. In germline, CDR1 is MNHNS, CDR2 SASEGT. This CDR3 is 13 amino acids long.

Regarding this clonotype: Germline and junction disagree at one end, which may indicate a read error. The chain employs TRBV27 and TRBJ1-6; D is unresolved. This CDR3 is built from 13 residues. CDR1 is MNHEY and CDR2 is SMNVEV in the germline V gene (reference sequence). CDR3 nucleotides: TGTGCCAGCAGGTTATCGACCACTTCTCCCCTCCACTTT. Its protein product is CASRLSTTSPLHF.

This clonotype showed up just a few times. This chain joins TRBV24-1 and TRBJ2-5; D possibly corresponds to TRBD1 (6 bases). This CDR3 comprises 13 residues. V lost 6 bases to trimming and J lost 2 bases, with 9 bases between them. Germline V lookup: CDR1 KGHDR, CDR2 SFDVKD. This chain's CDR3 is CATSLTGQETQYF. The CDR3 nucleotides read TGTGCCACCAGTTTAACAGGGCAAGAGACCCAGTACTTC.

This clonotype was found a few times. A clone one base away is much larger, so this may be a read error. This chain uses TRBV10-2 with TRBJ2-2; the D gene is possibly TRBD2 (5 bases). The CDR3 spans 11 residues. Germline V gives CDR1 WSHSY, CDR2 SAAADI. CDR3 sequence: CASSHTGERFF. CDR3 nucleotides: TGCGCCAGCAGCCACACCGGGGAGCGGTTTTTT.

V gene TRBV29-1 combines with J gene TRBJ1-1, with a weak D call TRBD1 (6 bases). This CDR3 comprises 14 residues. V was pared by 7 bases and J by 0 bases, with 15 bases between. The germline gives CDR1 SQVTM, CDR2 ANQGSEA. In DNA, the CDR3 is TGCAGCGACCAGGGGCACATATTGAACACTGAAGCTTTCTTT. It translates to CSDQGHILNTEAFF.

This clonotype was seen more than once but under ten times. V usage is TRBV20-1 and J usage is TRBJ2-3, with 9 bases that match TRBD2. This CDR3 has 15 residues. The V and J ends lost 8 bases and 5 bases, in that order; junction bases with no gene match: 14. Germline V gene data show CDR1 as DFQATT and CDR2 as SNEGSKA (reference sequence). Written as DNA, the CDR3 is TGCAGTTCTGGGGGCGCGGGAGGGTTAGTAGATACGCAGTATTTT. This sequence encodes CSSGGAGGLVDTQYF.

CDR3 amino acids: CASSPKAGGRSPLHF. CDR3 coding DNA: TGTGCCAGCAGCCCGAAGGCCGGGGGGAGATCACCCCTCCACTTT. The chain has TRBV3-1 and TRBJ1-6, with D possibly TRBD1 on 5 matching bases. Germline lookup yields CDR1 LGHDT and CDR2 YNNKEL (reference sequence). CDR3 size: 15 residues. The ends were cut back, 4 bases at V and 10 bases at J, with 17 bases in the middle.

This chain uses TRBV29-1 with TRBJ1-3; D gene ambiguous. CDR1 SQVTM and CDR2 ANQGSEA come from the germline V gene. There are 12 residues in the CDR3. V lost 1 base, J lost 8 bases, and 9 bases lay in between. The chain's CDR3 is CSVEGPRDTIYF. The CDR3 bases are TGCAGCGTTGAAGGACCTAGAGACACCATATATTTT.

This rearrangement joins TRBV20-1 to TRBJ2-7; the D gene is possibly TRBD1 (6 bases). This CDR3 region has 14 residues. From germline, CDR1 is DFQATT and CDR2 SNEGSKA (reference sequence). V was cut by 5 bases and J by 2 bases, with 16 bases left in between. The CDR3 is CSAESRDNTYEQYF. As DNA, the CDR3 is TGCAGTGCTGAAAGCCGGGACAACACCTACGAGCAGTACTTC.

This clonotype was detected only a few times. The chain uses TRBV29-1 and TRBJ2-2; D unresolved. Germline V gene sequence: CDR1 SQVTM, CDR2 ANQGSEA. Trimming left V 7 bases short and J 7 bases short, with 10 bases between. This CDR3 region has 11 residues. The DNA of the CDR3 is TGCAGCGGATACCGAGGCGGGGAGCTGTTTTTT. Protein sequence: CSGYRGGELFF.

This clonotype was observed a handful of times. The rearrangement links TRBV29-1 to TRBJ1-1; tentative D call: TRBD1 (5 bases). Germline loops: CDR1 SQVTM, CDR2 ANQGSEA. Trimming removed 4 bases from V and 11 bases from J, with 20 bases in between. There are 13 residues in the CDR3. The CDR3 reads CSVVPNGAREAFF. CDR3 bases: TGCAGCGTTGTCCCCAATGGGGCTCGTGAGGCTTTCTTT.

The chain combines TRBV7-2 with TRBJ2-7; tentatively, D is TRBD1 (6 bases). CDR3 length: 15 residues. The V gene's germline CDR1 is SGHTA and CDR2 FQGNSA. V was shortened by 5 bases and J by 2 bases, with 16 bases between the two germline ends. The CDR3 DNA reads as TGTGCCAGCAGCCCTGGGTTGGGGGCCCCCTACGAGCAGTACTTC. Protein: CASSPGLGAPYEQYF.

Only a few counts were recorded for this clonotype. The chain couples TRBV4-1 to TRBJ1-1; D is ambiguous. This CDR3 contains 14 residues. The germline gives CDR1 MGHRA, CDR2 YSYEKL. V dropped 5 bases and J dropped 1 base, with 11 bases sitting between them. CDR3 bases: TGCGCCAGCAGCTCGGCAAAGGGGAACACTGAAGCTTTCTTT. It encodes CASSSAKGNTEAFF.